The 20 T cell receptor beta chains reported below all come from one sample, sequenced in a study of cytomegalovirus exposure and HLA in healthy donors. PCR primers comprised 60 Vbeta and 13 Jbeta primers. TCRdb keeps only in-frame clones here, not all; method: immunoSEQ multiplex PCR. The sample table sets out some 150,000 clones. Sequenced material: PBMCs. The receptors shown here come from a man in his forties in good health and CMV-seronegative.

The chain employs TRBV7-2 and TRBJ1-2; 11 bases map to TRBD1. The length of the CDR3 is 15 residues. Germline values: CDR1 SGHTA, CDR2 FQGNSA. Losses at the gene ends were 0 bases for V and 8 bases for J; bases not matched to a gene: 5. The chain's CDR3 is CASSLAPDRGQGYTF. The CDR3 DNA is TGTGCCAGCAGCTTAGCACCGGACAGGGGGCAGGGCTACACCTTC. Based on the CDR3 plus reference TRBV7-2 and TRBJ1-2, the full variable domain is GAGVSQSPSNKVTEKGKDVELRCDPISGHTALYWYRQSLGQGLEFLIYFQGNSAPDKSGLPSDRFSAERTGGSVSTLTIQRTQQEDSAVYLCASSLAPDRGQGYTFGSGTRLTVV.

This chain links TRBV5-6 with TRBJ1-6; no clear D. Trimming shortened V by 3 bases and J by 0 bases, and 16 bases separated the two germline ends. Germline V lookup: CDR1 SGHDT, CDR2 YYEEEE. The CDR3 runs 18 residues. The CDR3, as DNA: TGTGCCAGCAGCTCGGAGGAGCCTCAAAGCTCCTATAATTCACCCCTCCACTTT. Translation gives CASSSEEPQSSYNSPLHF. The whole variable domain, remainder taken from reference TRBV5-6 and TRBJ1-6, is DAGVTQSPTHLIKTRGQQVTLRCSPKSGHDTVSWYQQALGQGPQFIFQYYEEEERQRGNFPDRFSGHQFPNYSSELNVNALLLGDSALYLCASSSEEPQSSYNSPLHFGNGTRLTVT.

This sequence joins TRBV28 and TRBJ1-6; 8 nucleotides match TRBD1. Germline loops: CDR1 MDHEN, CDR2 SYDVKM. The V segment lost 6 bases and the J segment 14 bases; nucleotides outside the gene matches: 9. This CDR3 spans 13 amino acids. Here the CDR3 DNA reads TGTGCCAGCAGACCGGGACAGGAGGCGTCCCTCCACTTT. Its protein is CASRPGQEASLHF.

V usage is TRBV28 and J usage is TRBJ1-2, with TRBD1 matching over 7 bases. Germline V gives CDR1 MDHEN, CDR2 SYDVKM. Germline trimming cut 6 bases from V and 4 bases from J; bases unmatched to any gene: 14. This CDR3 region has 16 residues. CDR3 region: CASSQGQVRSLYGYTF. The CDR3 bases are TGTGCCAGCAGCCAAGGACAGGTCCGCTCTCTCTATGGCTACACCTTC.

The chain combines TRBV10-3 with TRBJ1-1; D is possibly TRBD1 (6 bases). The CDR3 totals 12 residues. Germline loops: CDR1 ENHRY, CDR2 SYGVKD. V gave up 7 bases and J gave up 7 bases, with 13 bases separating them. The DNA for the CDR3 is TGTGCCATCAAGAGGGGGAACGGTGAAGCTTTCTTT. It codes for CAIKRGNGEAFF.

The chain employs TRBV6-7 and TRBJ2-7; possible D gene TRBD2, 5 bases. TRBV6-7 is treated as an ORF (open reading frame) with a function not yet certain. Between the trimmed V and J ends, which lost 0 bases and 0 bases, there was a span of 12 bases. The CDR3 covers 16 residues. CDR3 residues: CASSYSTTDGSYEQYF. CDR3 nucleotides: TGTGCCAGCAGTTACTCGACTACGGACGGCTCCTACGAGCAGTACTTC.

The V gene is TRBV29-1, the J gene TRBJ1-1, with D perhaps TRBD1 (5 bases). The CDR3 has 12 amino acids. V shed 7 bases and J shed 3 bases, with 12 bases lying between them. In germline, CDR1 is SQVTM, CDR2 ANQGSEA. CDR3 nucleotides: TGCAGCGCCCAGGACACCTACACTGAAGCTTTCTTT. It codes for CSAQDTYTEAFF. Together with reference TRBV29-1 and TRBJ1-1, the CDR3 gives the full variable domain: SAVISQKPSRDICQRGTSLTIQCQVDSQVTMMFWYRQQPGQSLTLIATANQGSEATYESGFVIDKFPISRPNLTFSTLTVSNMSPEDSSIYLCSAQDTYTEAFFGQGTRLTVV.

V and J are TRBV10-2 and TRBJ2-7; TRBD2 aligns across 12 bases. CDR3 size: 14 residues. J was trimmed by 4 bases and V by 7 bases; bases with no gene match: 5. Germline V CDR1 and CDR2: WSHSY, SAAADI. The CDR3 region has the DNA TGCGCCAGCACTCTAGCGGGGGGGCTATACGAGCAGTACTTC. Translation gives CASTLAGGLYEQYF.

Written as DNA, the CDR3 is TGTGCCAGCAGCTTTGGACAGGGGGCGAACGAGCAGTACTTC. It encodes CASSFGQGANEQYF. This chain joins TRBV7-9 and TRBJ2-7; 11 bases agree with TRBD1. The CDR3 is 14 amino acids. Germline CDR1 reads SEHNR; CDR2 reads FQNEAQ (reference sequence). Unmatched junction bases numbered 3, after V lost 3 bases and J lost 5 bases.

The chain links TRBV10-2 to TRBJ2-7, with D perhaps TRBD1 (6 bases). The CDR3 has 13 residues. V lost 6 bases, J lost 2 bases, and 11 bases lay in between. Germline CDR1 reads WSHSY; CDR2 reads SAAADI. CDR3 sequence reads: CASRGRGTYEQYF. In DNA, the CDR3 is TGCGCCAGCAGGGGAAGGGGGACCTACGAGCAGTACTTC.

The chain couples TRBV6-1 to TRBJ2-7, with a weak D call TRBD2 (6 bases). CDR3 length: 15 residues. The V gene lost 1 base and the J gene lost 5 bases, with 15 bases spanning the gap. CDR1 is MNHNS, CDR2 SASEGT, per germline. Here the CDR3 reads CASSEEAGSPHEQYF. CDR3 sequence (DNA): TGTGCCAGCAGTGAAGAGGCGGGGTCCCCCCACGAGCAGTACTTC.

The rearrangement joins TRBV29-1 to TRBJ1-2; D might be TRBD1 (6 bases). V lost 4 bases and J 7 bases, leaving 13 bases between the germline ends. Germline CDR1 SQVTM, CDR2 ANQGSEA. CDR3 length equals 12 residues. DNA for the CDR3: TGCAGCGTTGTGTCAGGGGAAACTGGCTACACCTTC. Protein product: CSVVSGETGYTF.

This rearrangement joins TRBV5-1 to TRBJ1-5, with 7 nucleotides matching TRBD1. The V and J ends lost 4 bases and 5 bases, in that order; junction bases with no gene match: 12. Germline values: CDR1 SGHRS, CDR2 YFSETQ. The CDR3 sequence is 16 residues long. This CDR3 reads CASSPAGGSYDQPQHF. CDR3 coding DNA: TGCGCCAGCAGCCCGGCAGGGGGAAGTTACGATCAGCCCCAGCATTTT.

The V and J genes are TRBV19 and TRBJ1-4; D might be TRBD1 (6 bases). Per germline, CDR1 LNHDA and CDR2 SQIVND (reference sequence). The CDR3 contains 15 residues. The germline V and J ends were trimmed by 9 bases and 4 bases, with 18 bases remaining between them. CDR3 in amino acids: CASLTGSKGNEKLFF. Written as DNA, the CDR3 is TGTGCCAGCCTCACAGGGAGCAAGGGTAATGAAAAACTGTTTTTT.

This chain connects TRBV6-6 to TRBJ2-1; D might be TRBD2 (6 bases). Trimming removed 2 bases from V and 3 bases from J, with 14 bases in between. Germline loops: CDR1 MNHNY, CDR2 SVGAGI (reference sequence). The CDR3 length is 16 residues. This CDR3 reads CASSYGSSAGYNEQFF. The CDR3 DNA follows: TGTGCCAGCAGTTACGGTTCTAGCGCTGGCTACAATGAGCAGTTCTTC.

V usage is TRBV18 and J usage is TRBJ2-7, with 11 bases fitting TRBD1. CDR1 and CDR2 from the germline V gene are KGHSH and LQKENI. The trim removed 4 bases at V and 1 base at J, leaving 3 bases unmatched. CDR3 size: 15 residues. This CDR3 is CASSRTGGDSYEQYF. CDR3 DNA sequence: TGTGCCAGCTCACGGACAGGGGGCGATTCCTACGAGCAGTACTTC.

The V call is TRBV6-1, the J call TRBJ2-7, with no clear D. With 1 base removed from V and 3 bases from J, the gap between germline ends came to 7 bases. This CDR3 is 13 amino acids long. Germline CDR1 is MNHNS and CDR2 is SASEGT. CDR3 loop: CASSEGSLYEQYF. Written as DNA, the CDR3 is TGTGCCAGCAGTGAAGGTAGTCTCTACGAGCAGTACTTC.

V is TRBV29-1 and J is TRBJ2-3, with D maybe TRBD2 (7 bases). CDR1 and CDR2 from the germline V gene are SQVTM and ANQGSEA. The germline V and J ends were trimmed by 6 bases and 2 bases, with 21 bases remaining between them. The CDR3 runs 16 residues. CDR3 protein: CSVTPPGGADTDTQYF. CDR3 DNA: TGCAGCGTGACACCCCCGGGGGGCGCCGACACAGATACGCAGTATTTT.

This chain links TRBV7-3 with TRBJ2-3; 8 nucleotides agree with TRBD2. The V segment lost 6 bases and the J segment 4 bases; nucleotides outside the gene matches: 6. This CDR3 region has 14 residues. CDR1 and CDR2 (germline): SGHTA, FQGTGA. The CDR3 reads CASSPGAGADTQYF. The CDR3 nucleotides read TGTGCCAGCAGTCCAGGAGCGGGGGCAGATACGCAGTATTTT.

The chain recombines TRBV5-6 with TRBJ2-3, with 9 nucleotides matching TRBD1. Per the germline V gene, CDR1 is SGHDT and CDR2 is YYEEEE. The CDR3 is 17 residues long. Trimming took 4 bases from V and 1 from J; bases not matched to a gene: 10. This CDR3 is CASSAAGTGLRTDTQYF. CDR3 nucleotide sequence: TGTGCCAGCAGCGCTGCCGGGACAGGGCTCCGCACAGATACGCAGTATTTT.